The 8 T cell receptor beta chains reported below all come from one sample, sequenced in a study of T cell clones after liver transplantation. Profiled with immunoSEQ multiplex PCR; TCRdb holds only in-frame clones, not every one. Seen here are 45,000 to 60,000 clones, approximately 77% observed once, and the top ten hold around 9.7%. The specimen was CD4+ T cells from blood, collected at the 22-month timepoint. Source of these receptors: a human patient who received a liver transplant. The T cells may partly be graft donor cells.

This rearrangement joins TRBV5-8 to TRBJ2-7; 9 nucleotides line up with TRBD1. Germline-derived CDR1 and CDR2 are SGHTS and YDEGEE. V lost 0 bases and J lost 4; bases outside the gene matches: 2. There are 14 residues in the CDR3. CDR3 DNA sequence: TGTGCCAGCAGCTTGGGACAGGGGGTGTACGAGCAGTACTTC. This sequence encodes CASSLGQGVYEQYF.

This clone was found many times. The CDR3 spells CASSLNRGRGNEQFF. The CDR3 coding sequence is TGTGCCAGCAGTTTAAACCGGGGGCGCGGGAATGAGCAGTTCTTC. The chain couples TRBV27 to TRBJ2-1, with D perhaps being TRBD1 or TRBD2 (6 bases each). V lost 2 bases and J lost 7, with 15 bases in between. Germline V lookup: CDR1 MNHEY, CDR2 SMNVEV (reference sequence). This CDR3 has 15 residues.

The J gene is TRBJ1-1, the V gene TRBV5-4; tentatively, D is TRBD1 (5 bases). The V and J ends lost 4 bases and 5 bases respectively, with 12 bases between them. CDR1 and CDR2 from the germline V gene are SGHNT and YYREEE (reference sequence). There are 13 residues in the CDR3. The CDR3 DNA reads TGTGCCAGCAGCCAAGGGAGGGGTACTGAAGCTTTCTTT. It is translated as CASSQGRGTEAFF.

This chain joins TRBV6-6 and TRBJ2-7; TRBD1 might be the D (6 bases). V was shortened by 8 bases and J by 3 bases, with 11 bases between the two germline ends. Per germline, CDR1 MNHNY and CDR2 SVGAGI (reference sequence). The CDR3 sequence is 12 residues long. CDR3 DNA sequence: TGTGCCAGCCGGACAGAGAACTACGAGCAGTACTTC. Amino acids: CASRTENYEQYF.

The chain combines TRBV2 with TRBJ1-5; a possible D gene is TRBD1 (5 bases). Germline assignment: CDR1 SNHLY and CDR2 FYNNEI. The CDR3 is 13 amino acids. Trimming removed 7 bases at V and 4 bases at J, with 11 bases between. CDR3 nucleotide sequence: TGTGCCAGCAACGGGGACCAAAATCAGCCCCAGCATTTT. Its translation is CASNGDQNQPQHF.

This clone rates as medium-sized. The chain couples TRBV11-3 to TRBJ1-1; 9 bases map to TRBD1. Germline V gene lookup returns CDR1 SGHNT and CDR2 YENEEA. The CDR3 length is 15 residues. V shed 2 bases and J 6 bases; nucleotides not matched to a gene: 7. CDR3 residues: CASSLRGTGPSEAFF. CDR3 nucleotide sequence: TGTGCCAGCAGCTTAAGAGGGACAGGGCCCTCTGAAGCTTTCTTT.

The chain joins TRBV9 to TRBJ1-6, with D hard to call. The CDR3 spans 14 residues. The V end lost 0 bases, the J end lost 8 bases, and 9 bases lay between the germline ends. Germline V gives CDR1 SGDLS, CDR2 YYNGEE. The CDR3 region has the DNA TGTGCCAGCAGCGTAGAACAGAGTTATTCACCCCTCCACTTT. Its translation is CASSVEQSYSPLHF.

This clone has just a few counts. The V call is TRBV7-9, the J call TRBJ1-3; 7 positions match TRBD1. V dropped 5 bases and J dropped 0; count of bases not matched to a gene: 10. The CDR3 totals 17 residues. CDR1 and CDR2 from the germline V gene are SEHNR and FQNEAQ (reference sequence). Here the CDR3 reads CASSPWTGNPSGNTIYF. The CDR3 nucleotides read TGTGCCAGCAGCCCTTGGACAGGCAACCCCTCTGGAAACACCATATATTTT.